Following are 19 T cell receptor beta chains from one sample sequenced in a study of blood T cell repertoires in COVID-19. Repertoires were generated with immunoSEQ multiplex PCR, while TCRdb's copy carries only in-frame clones and drops some. Of about 260,000 clones in the sample, about 89% were seen once. Sequences were obtained from peripheral blood. Receptors originate from a woman aged 40 to 55 who had recovered from COVID-19.

This clone was detected only once. The V and J genes are TRBV28 and TRBJ1-6; weak D call: TRBD1 (5 bases). Trimming shortened V by 5 bases and J by 1 base, and 12 bases separated the two germline ends. Looked up from germline, CDR1 is MDHEN and CDR2 is SYDVKM. The CDR3 contains 16 residues. The CDR3 DNA is TGTGCCAGCAGTCGCAGGGTCGCATCCTATAATTCACCCCTCCACTTT. The encoded protein is CASSRRVASYNSPLHF.

J is TRBJ2-5 and V is TRBV10-3; 10 bases fit TRBD2. The CDR3 loop spans 17 amino acids. The J segment lost 2 bases and the V segment lost 3 bases, leaving 9 bases of the junction unmatched. Germline V gene lookup returns CDR1 ENHRY and CDR2 SYGVKD. The CDR3 DNA reads TGTGCCATCAGTGACGTTACTAGCGGGGTTGTACAAGAGACCCAGTACTTC. Translated: CAISDVTSGVVQETQYF.

This chain's CDR3 is CASEDRDSGEQYF. The DNA for the CDR3 is TGTGCCAGCGAGGACAGGGATTCGGGGGAGCAGTACTTC. V usage is TRBV6-5 and J usage is TRBJ2-7; 8 bases match TRBD1. The CDR3 is 13 amino acids. The germline CDR1 and CDR2 sequences are MNHEY and SVGAGI. V trimming: 8 bases; J trimming: 7 bases; junction bases outside the gene matches: 10.

The V and J genes are TRBV18 and TRBJ1-1; 12 bases align to TRBD1. Germline V gives CDR1 KGHSH, CDR2 LQKENI. Trimming took 6 bases from V and 5 from J; bases not matched to a gene: 10. The CDR3 consists of 16 residues. CDR3 sequence: CASSSGTGGTGTEAFF. Written as DNA, the CDR3 is TGTGCCAGCTCCTCGGGGACAGGGGGCACGGGGACTGAAGCTTTCTTT.

The chain has TRBV5-4 and TRBJ2-2; D might be TRBD2 (6 bases). Germline-derived CDR1 and CDR2 are SGHNT and YYREEE (reference sequence). This CDR3 spans 14 amino acids. V was cut by 4 bases and J by 6 bases, with 13 bases left in between. This CDR3 reads CASSPSGVSGELFF. The CDR3 nucleotides are TGTGCCAGCAGCCCCTCGGGGGTGTCCGGGGAGCTGTTTTTT.

The CDR3 DNA follows: TGCAGCGTTGGCAGGTACGGGGAGCTGTTTTTT. It encodes CSVGRYGELFF. The J gene is TRBJ2-2, the V gene TRBV29-1; D remains ambiguous. CDR3 length equals 11 residues. CDR1 is SQVTM and CDR2 is ANQGSEA in the germline V gene. V lost 4 bases, J lost 7 bases, and 7 bases lay in between.

This chain joins TRBV10-3 and TRBJ2-1; D might be TRBD2 (6 bases). Per the germline V gene, CDR1 is ENHRY and CDR2 is SYGVKD. V lost 4 bases to trimming and J lost 0 bases, with 13 bases between them. The CDR3 runs 16 residues. This CDR3 reads CAISGAGTLSYNEQFF. CDR3 sequence (DNA): TGTGCCATCAGTGGGGCGGGGACCCTCTCCTACAATGAGCAGTTCTTC.

The chain combines TRBV27 with TRBJ1-2, with D maybe TRBD1 (6 bases). The CDR3 runs to 16 residues. V was clipped by 0 bases and J by 3 bases, with 14 bases between them. Germline V gene lookup returns CDR1 MNHEY and CDR2 SMNVEV (reference sequence). The chain's CDR3 is CASSLSMGAAHYGYTF. The CDR3 DNA reads TGTGCCAGCAGTTTATCTATGGGGGCGGCACACTATGGCTACACCTTC.

Here the CDR3 reads CASSQDRATYEQYF. In nucleotides, the CDR3 is TGCGCCAGCAGCCAAGACAGGGCGACCTACGAGCAGTACTTC. This chain links TRBV4-1 with TRBJ2-7; possibly TRBD1 for D (5 bases). The CDR3 is 14 amino acids. Trimming took off 0 bases at V and 2 bases at J, with 8 bases between the two ends. Per germline, CDR1 MGHRA and CDR2 YSYEKL.

The chain links TRBV3-1 (or the pseudogene TRBV3-2) to TRBJ2-5; 11 bases line up with TRBD2. The V segment lost 5 bases and the J segment 0 bases; nucleotides outside the gene matches: 2. This CDR3 region has 15 residues. Looked up from germline, CDR1 is LGHDT and CDR2 is YNNKEL (reference sequence). The CDR3 sequence: CASSRLAGYQETQYF. For the CDR3, the DNA is TGTGCCAGCAGCAGACTAGCGGGGTACCAAGAGACCCAGTACTTC.

In DNA form, the CDR3 reads TGTGCCAGCCGAAAAACAGGGTCCCGCTATGGCTACACCTTC. This sequence encodes CASRKTGSRYGYTF. The chain joins TRBV3-1 (or the pseudogene TRBV3-2) to TRBJ1-2; D is perhaps TRBD1 (6 bases). The V gene lost 8 bases and the J gene lost 4 bases, with 17 bases spanning the gap. The CDR3 totals 14 residues. Germline CDR1 and CDR2: LGHDT and YNNKEL (reference sequence).

The chain links TRBV9 to TRBJ2-3, with 10 bases matching TRBD1. The CDR3 sequence is 15 residues long. The trim removed 6 bases at V and 1 base at J, leaving 5 bases unmatched. Germline CDR1 and CDR2: SGDLS and YYNGEE. Here the CDR3 reads CASTAGTGGTDTQYF. The CDR3 DNA follows: TGTGCCAGCACCGCCGGGACAGGGGGCACAGATACGCAGTATTTT.

This chain links TRBV5-4 with TRBJ1-2, with 10 bases identical to TRBD1. Losses at the gene ends were 0 bases for V and 3 bases for J; bases not matched to a gene: 2. Germline CDR1 SGHNT, CDR2 YYREEE (reference sequence). There are 15 residues in the CDR3. CDR3 nucleotides: TGTGCCAGCAGCTTGGGACAGGGGGCGGACTATGGCTACACCTTC. Residues: CASSLGQGADYGYTF.

The chain carries TRBV5-4 and TRBJ2-7; D possibly corresponds to TRBD1 (5 bases). Germline CDR1 SGHNT, CDR2 YYREEE (reference sequence). V was trimmed by 3 bases and J by 6 bases, leaving 19 bases between them. The CDR3 is 15 amino acids. Written as DNA, the CDR3 is TGTGCCAGCAGCTCTACCGGACACGGGTATAGCGAGCAGTACTTC. It specifies CASSSTGHGYSEQYF.

The chain couples TRBV11-3 to TRBJ1-1; no clear D gene. Germline CDR1 and CDR2: SGHNT and YENEEA. The germline V and J ends were trimmed by 0 bases and 7 bases, with 9 bases remaining between them. This CDR3 has 13 residues. CDR3 sequence (DNA): TGTGCCAGCAGCTTAGACAACAATTATGAAGCTTTCTTT. The encoded protein is CASSLDNNYEAFF.

J is TRBJ1-5 and V is TRBV16, with D unresolved. This CDR3 has 17 residues. CDR1 is KGHSY and CDR2 is FQNENV in the germline V gene. The V end was cut by 2 bases, the J end by 2 bases, with 16 bases between. In DNA, the CDR3 is TGTGCCAGCAGCCAAGGGTCCCATGCACGGGGCAATCAGCCCCAGCATTTT. Translated: CASSQGSHARGNQPQHF.

The genes are TRBV4-2 and TRBJ1-1; TRBD1 is a possible D gene (6 bases). Trimming pared 2 bases from V and 5 bases from J, leaving 21 bases between. This CDR3 contains 17 residues. The germline V gene encodes CDR1 LGHNA and CDR2 YNFKEQ. This chain's CDR3 is CASSQFELRRGGTEAFF. The CDR3, as DNA: TGTGCCAGCAGCCAATTCGAGTTGCGTAGAGGGGGAACTGAAGCTTTCTTT.

The chain uses TRBV2 and TRBJ2-7; D unclear. V was trimmed by 3 bases and J by 1 base, leaving 7 bases between them. The CDR3 contains 13 residues. CDR1 is SNHLY, CDR2 FYNNEI, per germline. The CDR3 bases are TGTGCCAGCAGTGATTCGGGTTCCTACGAGCAGTACTTC. Translated, it gives CASSDSGSYEQYF.

Concerning this clone: A much larger clone lies a single base off, so this may be a read error. The chain joins TRBV2 to TRBJ2-5; 7 bases match TRBD1. V shed 3 bases, J shed 5 bases, and the junction held 3 bases outside the gene matches. This CDR3 spans 13 amino acids. The germline V gene encodes CDR1 SNHLY and CDR2 FYNNEI. CDR3 bases: TGTGCCAGCAGTGATGAACAGGGGGAGACCCAGTACTTC. Protein product: CASSDEQGETQYF.